The present TCR beta chain was sequenced within a study of blood T cell repertoires in COVID-19 (TCRdb year 2020). The study in broad terms: The collaborator samples originated in the United States, Italy and Spain and spanned the acute and convalescent phases of COVID-19. The material from the prospective study consisted of cDNA or gDNA derived from T cells, B-cell-depleted T cells, or PBMCs. Deeply sampled blood TCRbeta repertoires from subjects exposed to, actively infected with, or recovered from COVID-19 were included in the dataset. A freely available public database, intended as a resource for researchers studying the immune response to SARS-CoV-2, is where the repertoires were released. The samples were drawn from two sources: the first 160 participants of the ongoing ImmuneRACE study, and 1,200 or so subjects contributed by 6 global collaborators. The sample metadata nearly always contained a de-identified subject ID, COVID-19 status, age in years and sex. Where available, HLA class I and class II types were taken from metadata supplied by the sample provider and were not determined by assay-based typing.

Comments on this clone: This receptor's antigen is unknown. No base qualities exist here, and no much larger clone lies one base off it.

In the prospective study, participants were about 18 to 95 years old, resided in fewer than 25 geographic areas of the United States, and were enrolled through a virtual design. To assign participants to cohorts, the prospective study relied on clinical history that participants themselves reported in a screening survey and a study questionnaire. A participant counted as exposed if, within 2 weeks of entering the study, that participant had been in contact with someone who had a PCR-confirmed or clinician-diagnosed COVID-19 case. Each participant in the prospective study had whole blood, serum and a nasopharyngeal or oropharyngeal swab collected by mobile phlebotomists. Participants in the prospective study had the option to provide additional blood draws and questionnaires over a 2-month period. Before DNA extraction, prospective study blood samples were shipped either frozen or at room temperature.

TCRbeta CDR3 regions were amplified from genomic DNA by means of the immunoSEQ Assay, a bias-controlled multiplex PCR. The original pipeline was this. Nucleated cell counts per sample were estimated from amplification of reference gene primers within the assay. Sequence reads were collapsed and filtered to measure the absolute abundance of every unique TCRbeta CDR3 rearrangement. For each sample, productive Simpson clonality was calculated as the square root of Simpson's diversity index over productive rearrangements. TCRdb re-hosts the immuneACCESS table, in-frame sequences only. Its copies lack some clones; in the studies checked, an unresolved V gene accounts for under half of them, and the cause for the rest is not known. V and J calls and clone size are given by that table; D and trimming were obtained from the DNA. The sample table contains some 270,000 clones; only one count was recorded for 80% to 90% of them. The top ten hold roughly 3% of the sample.

Overall study outcomes, separate from this receptor: How much clinical and demographic metadata was included differed by source and by participant, and the metadata was provided uncurated.

The germline V gene yields LGHNT for CDR1 and FRNRAP for CDR2. V is pared back by 4 bases and J by 0 bases, with 13 bases lying between the germline termini. From cysteine to phenylalanine, the CDR3 is 15 amino acids long. The retained sequence is limited to the CDR3, 45 bases, with the frame set at the first base. The sample comprised PBMCs or T cells enriched from blood (not recorded which). The sequence came from a woman aged 40 to 55 who had been exposed to COVID-19. The sequence links TRBV12-5 to TRBJ2-7, and possibly TRBD2, on 7 matching bases. The DNA sequence is as follows: TGTGCTAGTGGTTGGATCGGGGGGCCCTCCTACGAGCAGTACTTC. This gives the protein CASGWIGGPSYEQYF.